This T cell receptor beta chain was retrieved from a study of blood T cell repertoires in COVID-19. Study background: COVID-19 samples, acute and convalescent, were from the United States, Italy and Spain.

Germline V CDR1 and CDR2: SQVTM, ANQGSEA. The CDR3 loop spans 13 amino acids. Trimming left V 0 bases short and J 13 bases short, with 15 bases between. This clone showed up just a few times. Clones were sequenced by immunoSEQ multiplex PCR, and TCRdb holds only the in-frame ones, with some missing. Of under 55,000 clones listed, approximately 80% are singletons. The TCR comes from a human donor in a cohort sampled during active COVID-19. The sequenced sample was peripheral blood. The chain combines TRBV29-1 with TRBJ2-2, with D perhaps matching TRBD2 (6 bases). In DNA, the CDR3 is TGCAGCGTTGAAGATCCCGGAGTGGGAGGGCTGTTTTTT. It yields the protein CSVEDPGVGGLFF.